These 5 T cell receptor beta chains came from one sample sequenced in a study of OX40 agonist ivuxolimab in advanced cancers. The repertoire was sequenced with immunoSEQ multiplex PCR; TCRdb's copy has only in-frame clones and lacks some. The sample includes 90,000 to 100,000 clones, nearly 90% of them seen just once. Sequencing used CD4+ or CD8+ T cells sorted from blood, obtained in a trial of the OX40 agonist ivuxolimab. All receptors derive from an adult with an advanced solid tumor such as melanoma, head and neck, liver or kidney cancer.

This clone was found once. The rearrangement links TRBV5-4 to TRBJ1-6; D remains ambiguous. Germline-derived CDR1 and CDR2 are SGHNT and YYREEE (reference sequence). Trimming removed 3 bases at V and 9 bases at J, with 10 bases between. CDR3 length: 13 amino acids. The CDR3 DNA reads TGTGCCAGCAGCTCCAGACCGACTTCACCCCTCCACTTT. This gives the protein CASSSRPTSPLHF.

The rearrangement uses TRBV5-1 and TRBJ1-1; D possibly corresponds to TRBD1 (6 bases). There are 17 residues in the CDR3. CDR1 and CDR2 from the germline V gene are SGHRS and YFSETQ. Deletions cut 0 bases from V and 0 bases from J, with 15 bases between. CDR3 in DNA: TGCGCCAGCAGCTTGGTAGGGGGAGGGCCCATGAACACTGAAGCTTTCTTT. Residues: CASSLVGGGPMNTEAFF.

Here the CDR3 DNA reads TGCGCCAGCAGCCAAGATAGGGCGAGGGGCTACACCTTC. Translated, it gives CASSQDRARGYTF. V and J are TRBV4-3 and TRBJ1-2; D is undetermined. CDR3 length equals 13 residues. CDR1 is LGHNA and CDR2 is YSLEER in the germline V gene. V gave up 0 bases and J gave up 8 bases, with 10 bases separating them.

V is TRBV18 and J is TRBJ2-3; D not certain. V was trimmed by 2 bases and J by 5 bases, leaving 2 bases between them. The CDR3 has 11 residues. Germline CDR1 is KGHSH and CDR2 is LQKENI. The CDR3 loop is CASSPKDTQYF. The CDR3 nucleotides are TGTGCCAGCTCACCAAAAGATACGCAGTATTTT.

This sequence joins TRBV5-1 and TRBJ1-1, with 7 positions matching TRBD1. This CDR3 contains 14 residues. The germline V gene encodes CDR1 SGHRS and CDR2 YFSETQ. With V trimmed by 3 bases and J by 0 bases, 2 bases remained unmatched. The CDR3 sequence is CASSWDSMNTEAFF. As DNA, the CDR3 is TGCGCCAGCAGCTGGGACAGCATGAACACTGAAGCTTTCTTT.